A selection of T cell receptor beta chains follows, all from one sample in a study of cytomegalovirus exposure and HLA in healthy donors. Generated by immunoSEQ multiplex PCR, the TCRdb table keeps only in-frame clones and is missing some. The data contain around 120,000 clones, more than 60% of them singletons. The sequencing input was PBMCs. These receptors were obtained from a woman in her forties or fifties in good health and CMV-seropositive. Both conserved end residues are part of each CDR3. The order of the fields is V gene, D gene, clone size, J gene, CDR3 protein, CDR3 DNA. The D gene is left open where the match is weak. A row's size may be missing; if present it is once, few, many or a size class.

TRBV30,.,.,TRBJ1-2,CAWSVGGSNYGYTF,TGTGCCTGGAGTGTCGGAGGGAGTAACTATGGCTACACCTTC
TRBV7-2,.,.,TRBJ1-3,CASSPQGSGNTIYF,TGTGCCAGCAGCCCACAGGGCTCTGGAAACACCATATATTTT
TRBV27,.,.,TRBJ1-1,CASSWAGNTEAFF,TGTGCCAGCAGTTGGGCAGGGAACACTGAAGCTTTCTTT
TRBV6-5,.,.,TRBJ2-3,CASSYSTDTGVDTQYF,TGTGCCAGCAGTTACTCGACGGACACGGGGGTAGATACGCAGTATTTT
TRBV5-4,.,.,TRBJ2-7,CASSSHAGLIYEQYF,TGTGCCAGCAGCTCCCACGCGGGCCTGATCTACGAGCAGTACTTC
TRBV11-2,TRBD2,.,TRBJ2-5,CASSFGTSGGARETQYF,TGTGCCAGCAGCTTTGGGACTAGCGGGGGGGCGCGAGAGACCCAGTACTTC
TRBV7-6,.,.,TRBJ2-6,CASSFPHGGSGANVLTF,TGTGCCAGCAGCTTCCCCCACGGGGGCTCTGGGGCCAACGTCCTGACTTTC
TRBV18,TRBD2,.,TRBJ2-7,CASSPVGGLAGVFNSEQYF,TGTGCCAGCTCACCGGTCGGCGGACTAGCGGGAGTTTTTAATTCCGAGCAGTACTTC
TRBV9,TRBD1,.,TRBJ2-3,CASSVALQGATDTQYF,TGTGCCAGCAGCGTAGCGCTACAGGGGGCCACAGATACGCAGTATTTT
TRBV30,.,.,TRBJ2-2,CALRGGRVNPAGELFF,TGTGCCTTGAGGGGGGGGCGGGTAAACCCCGCCGGGGAGCTGTTTTTT
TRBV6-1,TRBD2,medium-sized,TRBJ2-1,CASSASIAGGNNEQFF,TGTGCCAGCAGTGCCTCGATAGCGGGGGGTAACAATGAGCAGTTCTTC
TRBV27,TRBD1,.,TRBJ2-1,CASSFPGTGRNEQFF,TGTGCCAGCAGTTTTCCGGGGACAGGTAGAAATGAGCAGTTCTTC
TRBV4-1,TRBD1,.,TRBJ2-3,CASSMDRVGTQYF,TGCGCCAGCAGCATGGACAGGGTGGGTACGCAGTATTTT
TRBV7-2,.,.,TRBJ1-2,CASSLALRGNYGYTF,TGTGCCAGCAGCTTAGCGCTAAGAGGGAACTATGGCTACACCTTC
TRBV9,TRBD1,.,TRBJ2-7,CASSPEGTGEEEQYF,TGTGCCAGCAGCCCCGAGGGGACAGGGGAGGAAGAGCAGTACTTC
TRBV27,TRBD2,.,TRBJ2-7,CASSFRPGLAGEVGEQYF,TGTGCCAGCAGTTTCCGTCCGGGACTAGCGGGAGAAGTAGGCGAGCAGTACTTC
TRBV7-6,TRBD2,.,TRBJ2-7,CASSGRTSGAEQYF,TGTGCCAGCAGCGGACGGACTAGCGGGGCCGAGCAGTACTTC
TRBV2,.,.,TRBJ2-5,CASSEAEYQETQYF,TGTGCCAGCAGTGAGGCGGAGTACCAAGAGACCCAGTACTTC
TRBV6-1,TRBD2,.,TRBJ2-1,CASSEVPSGSYEQFF,TGTGCCAGCAGTGAAGTTCCTAGCGGGAGCTATGAGCAGTTCTTC
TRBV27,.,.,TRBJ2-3,CASSARRGMEDTQYF,TGTGCCAGCAGCGCCAGACGGGGAATGGAAGATACGCAGTATTTT
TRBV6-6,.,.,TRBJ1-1,CASSYSRRRTEAFF,TGTGCCAGCAGTTACTCGAGACGGAGGACCGAAGCTTTCTTT
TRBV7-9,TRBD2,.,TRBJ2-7,CASSRGGEQYF,TGTGCCAGCAGCCGCGGGGGCGAGCAGTACTTC
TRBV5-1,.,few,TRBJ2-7,CASSLGGGRTREQYF,TGCGCCAGCAGCTTGGGGGGGGGCCGAACCCGCGAGCAGTACTTC
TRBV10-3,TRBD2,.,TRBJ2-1,CAISEGTSGTYNEQFF,TGTGCCATCAGTGAGGGGACTAGCGGGACGTACAATGAGCAGTTCTTC
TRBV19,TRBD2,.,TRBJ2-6,CASSIEKTSWANVLTF,TGTGCCAGTAGTATAGAAAAGACTAGCTGGGCCAACGTCCTGACTTTC
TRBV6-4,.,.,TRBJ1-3,CASQFPSGNTIYF,TGTGCCAGCCAGTTCCCCTCTGGAAACACCATATATTTT
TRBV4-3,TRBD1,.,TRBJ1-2,CASSPRTGKGYTF,TGCGCCAGCAGCCCCCGGACAGGGAAGGGCTACACCTTC
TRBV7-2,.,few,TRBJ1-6,CASSGLNPSSYNSPLHF,TGTGCCAGCAGCGGACTGAACCCCAGCTCCTATAATTCACCCCTCCACTTT
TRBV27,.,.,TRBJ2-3,CASSPSGTLAMSTDTQYF,TGTGCCAGCAGTCCTTCCGGTACACTAGCAATGAGCACAGATACGCAGTATTTT
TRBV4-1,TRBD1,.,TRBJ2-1,CASSQAAGGRDEQFF,TGCGCCAGCAGCCAAGCAGCAGGGGGTCGGGATGAGCAGTTCTTC
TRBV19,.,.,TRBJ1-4,CASSEGQTTNEKLFF,TGTGCCAGTAGTGAAGGACAGACAACTAATGAAAAACTGTTTTTT
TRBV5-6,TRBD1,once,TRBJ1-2,CASSLVGTGDHYGYTF,TGTGCCAGCAGCTTGGTTGGGACAGGGGATCATTATGGCTACACCTTC
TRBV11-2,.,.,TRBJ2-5,CASSFQGGKETQYF,TGTGCCAGCAGCTTCCAGGGAGGTAAAGAGACCCAGTACTTC
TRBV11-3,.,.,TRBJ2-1,CASSFNSGGNNEQFF,TGTGCCAGCAGCTTCAATAGTGGAGGTAACAATGAGCAGTTCTTC
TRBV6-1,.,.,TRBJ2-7,CASTVRQSYEQYF,TGTGCCAGCACCGTGCGACAGTCCTACGAGCAGTACTTC
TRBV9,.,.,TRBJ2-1,CASSVGGGKMGNEQFF,TGTGCCAGCAGCGTAGGTGGCGGGAAAATGGGCAATGAGCAGTTCTTC
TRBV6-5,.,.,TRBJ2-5,CASSYLQKETQYF,TGTGCCAGCAGTTACTTGCAGAAAGAGACCCAGTACTTC
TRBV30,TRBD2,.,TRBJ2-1,CAWRYRDYTITREQFF,TGTGCCTGGAGGTACCGGGACTACACGATTACAAGAGAGCAGTTCTTC
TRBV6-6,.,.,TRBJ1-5,CASSSGRDSNQPQHF,TGTGCCAGCAGTTCTGGGAGAGATAGCAATCAGCCCCAGCATTTT
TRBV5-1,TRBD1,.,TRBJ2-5,CASSLGGTGEETQYF,TGCGCCAGCAGCTTGGGGGGGACAGGAGAAGAGACCCAGTACTTC
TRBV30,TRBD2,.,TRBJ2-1,CAYATGTSLSLSSYNEQFF,TGTGCCTACGCTACCGGGACTAGCCTATCTCTGAGCTCCTACAATGAGCAGTTCTTC
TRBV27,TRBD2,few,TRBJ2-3,CASSPGAGLGTDTQYF,TGTGCCAGCAGCCCAGGGGCGGGACTAGGCACAGATACGCAGTATTTT
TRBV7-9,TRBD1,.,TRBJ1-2,CASSSRQGLEGYTF,TGTGCCAGCAGTTCGCGACAGGGCCTGGAGGGCTACACCTTC
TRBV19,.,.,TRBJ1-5,CASNGTPSNQPQHF,TGTGCCAGTAATGGGACACCTAGCAATCAGCCCCAGCATTTT
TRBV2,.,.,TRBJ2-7,CASSEYYEQYF,TGTGCCAGCAGTGAGTACTACGAGCAGTACTTC
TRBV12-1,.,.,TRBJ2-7,CASSLLGQPSSYEQYF,TGTGCCAGCAGCTTACTCGGACAGCCAAGCTCCTACGAGCAGTACTTC
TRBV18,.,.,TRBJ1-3,CASSPEDYTIYF,TGTGCCAGCTCACCAGAGGATTACACCATATATTTT
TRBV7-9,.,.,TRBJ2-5,CASSLSLLRQETQYF,TGTGCCAGCAGCTTAAGCTTACTGCGCCAAGAGACCCAGTACTTC
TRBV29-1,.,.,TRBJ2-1,CSVVRGRNNEQFF,TGCAGCGTGGTCAGAGGGCGAAACAATGAGCAGTTCTTC
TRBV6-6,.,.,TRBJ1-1,CASSPEQGRNTEAFF,TGTGCCAGCAGTCCAGAACAGGGACGGAACACTGAAGCTTTCTTT
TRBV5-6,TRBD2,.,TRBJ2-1,CASSRTSSGGGYNEQFF,TGTGCCAGCAGCCGGACAAGTAGCGGGGGTGGCTACAATGAGCAGTTCTTC
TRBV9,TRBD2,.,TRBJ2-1,CASSETSANNEQFF,TGTGCCAGCAGCGAGACTAGCGCGAACAATGAGCAGTTCTTC
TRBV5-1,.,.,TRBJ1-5,CASSPGSNQPQHF,TGCGCCAGCAGCCCGGGGTCGAATCAGCCCCAGCATTTT
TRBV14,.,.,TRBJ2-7,CASSQGTAYEQYF,TGTGCCAGCAGCCAAGGGACAGCCTACGAGCAGTACTTC